This T cell receptor (beta chain) was obtained from a study of shared clonotypes between healthy human individuals. The naive CD8 fraction comprised CD45RO-negative cells positively selected for CCR7 and excluded terminally differentiated effector memory CD45RA+ cells. Only in-frame clones appear in the TCRdb table, and some are missing; sequencing was by immunoSEQ multiplex PCR. Of roughly 2.1 million clones in the sample, 90% to 95% were seen once. Germline CDR1 reads SGDLS; CDR2 reads YYNGEE. V was pared by 4 bases and J by 4 bases, with 8 bases of the junction left unmatched. CDR3 length: 14 amino acids.

Sequencing used naive CD8+ T cells from PBMCs. The origin of this receptor is a man aged 18 to 29 in good health. Some clones in this sample may be carry-over from other donors' samples. This chain links TRBV9 with TRBJ2-7; 7 bases match TRBD2. CDR3 DNA: TGTGCCAGCAGCACTTCCAGCGGGGCATACGAGCAGTACTTC. Translating gives CASSTSSGAYEQYF.